The entry below gives a single T cell receptor (beta chain) sequence along with its context. This clonotype was counted at least ten times. Which antigen it targets is not known. No much larger clone exists at a distance of one base, and base qualities are not known. TCR beta CDR3 regions were amplified from RNA transcripts. For the first round of RT-PCR on the TCR CDR3, the HTBI primer set was used together with the Qiagen OneStep RT-PCR kit. The libraries were constructed in a second round of multiplex PCR and then size-selected and purified. The libraries were sequenced on an Illumina HiSeq2000 using paired-end 100 bp reads. The paper's processing steps were these. Raw data were processed with SOAPnuke, discarding reads with adapters, uncalled bases, mean Phred below 15, or no exact constant-primer or identifier match. High-quality paired reads were merged using COPE v1.2.5, and each unique nucleotide sequence was defined as a clonotype. MiTCR v1.1 was used to align the clonotypes against IMGT TRBV, TRBD and TRBJ reference segments. The analysis was restricted to V-J combinations with a frequency above 0.0001, which together covered around 99% of the repertoires. The TCS score was defined as F50 (clonal expansion) divided by E x V (chaos), with BLOSUM62-based TCRdist calculated between CDR3 peptides within each V-J. Welch's t-statistics and random forest reduced fewer than 600 V-J features to roughly 13, which were used in a naive Bayes classifier (R e1071). TCRdb reprocessed the public reads (quality trimming at Q25 with fastp, clone calling with MiXCR) and kept in-frame beta chains. A single entry per CDR3 protein holds the most common genes and DNA from its merged rows. The authors' filters were not applied to this entry. The sample includes roughly 250,000 distinct CDR3 sequences, with roughly 22% observed a single time. 50% to 75% of the sample rests with the top ten.

The data derive from a study of T cells in Graves' hyperthyroidism and ophthalmopathy (dated by TCRdb to about 2019). Regarding the study in general: Peripheral blood was collected at initial diagnosis, before any treatment. TCR V-J signatures able to tell the groups apart were searched for in a discovery cohort of 90 to 100 patients, of whom approximately 40 had Graves' ophthalmopathy and 55 to 65 had stable Graves' hyperthyroidism. Prospective prediction of ophthalmopathy was tested in an independent validation cohort of under 20 hyperthyroidism patients and some 17 patients who later progressed to ophthalmopathy. For training and testing, the roughly 100 patients in the discovery cohort were randomly divided in a 7:3 ratio. Thyroid tissue and blood T-cell repertoires from over 5 Graves' hyperthyroidism patients were also compared in the study. After blood sampling, hyperthyroidism patients were treated with methimazole at a starting dose of 30 mg daily, and ophthalmopathy patients were treated with high-dose intravenous methylprednisolone. The paper describes TCR Vbeta CDR3 sequencing of 135 peripheral blood samples, made up of under 50 ophthalmopathy patients, around 73 hyperthyroidism patients and some 17 progressor patients. General study outcomes and caveats: Most expanded thyroid clonotypes (frequency above 0.001) were also detected in blood, suggesting blood repertoires may reflect thyroid immune responses. Ophthalmopathy was separated from stable hyperthyroidism by a 13 V-J signature model, with around 90% sensitivity and approximately 81% specificity obtained in cross-validation and 80%/75% obtained in testing. No statistical method was used to fix the sample size in advance, and group allocation was not hidden from the investigators. In validation, progression to ophthalmopathy was predicted by the model with 70.59% sensitivity and approximately 78% specificity, a median of approximately 6.5 months before onset.

The CDR3 has 15 amino acids, counting the end cysteine and phenylalanine. Only the CDR3 region is kept as DNA, spanning 45 bases read in frame from base 1. V gives up 1 base and J gives up 6 bases, and the segment between their germline ends measures 13 bases. Reading the germline V gene gives CDR1 SGHVS and CDR2 FQNEAQ. Ophthalmopathy patients had moderately to severely active disease, Clinical Activity Score of at least 3, NOSPECS grade of at least 4, and duration under 3 months. Patients with uncontrolled infections, other autoimmune diseases, pregnancy or lactation were excluded. Diagnoses were established on the basis of clinical symptoms, serum thyroxine and TRAb, thyroid ultrasound, and orbital computed tomography. PBMCs were separated from about 10 ml of fresh peripheral blood using Ficoll-Paque density gradient centrifugation. Trizol reagent was used to extract total RNA, and RNA quality was then checked on an Agilent 2100 Bioanalyzer.

This clonotype was obtained from a man aged 25 to 40 with Graves' ophthalmopathy. Source material: blood. Recombination linked TRBV7-8 to TRBJ1-5; confidence is insufficient to name the D gene. The CDR3 protein is CASSLEAGLTQPQHF. Read as DNA, the sequence is TGTGCCAGCAGCTTAGAGGCGGGGTTAACTCAGCCCCAGCATTTT.